The 20 T cell receptor beta chains reported below all come from one sample, sequenced in a study of vaccination effects on CD4 cells after COVID-19. Libraries were prepared by immunoSEQ multiplex PCR; TCRdb keeps only in-frame clonotypes and omits some of them. In the table there are fewer than 25,000 clones, over 70% of which are singletons. For these receptors, no antigen is known. Sequencing was preceded by expansion of antigen-specific CD4+ T cells with viral peptide pools in the ViraFEST assay. Scientists isolated CD4+ T cells after an approximately 9-day culture period ended. Recipients of the vaccine had no prior SARS-CoV-2 infection and negative nucleocapsid antibodies. Specimen: CD4+ T cells from PBMCs cultured with HCoV-NL63 spike peptides, collected before COVID-19 vaccination. The receptor source for this set is a human donor who received a COVID-19 vaccine.

The rearrangement uses TRBV6-1 and TRBJ2-7; weak D call: TRBD2 (6 bases). Trimming took off 2 bases at V and 5 bases at J, with 22 bases between the two ends. CDR3 length equals 17 residues. Germline V lookup: CDR1 MNHNS, CDR2 SASEGT. The CDR3 loop reads CASSELRGTGVGNEQYF. The CDR3, as DNA: TGTGCCAGCAGTGAACTTAGAGGGACGGGGGTCGGGAACGAGCAGTACTTC.

This chain uses TRBV11-2 with TRBJ1-1; D perhaps matches TRBD1 (5 bases). The CDR3 runs 14 residues. Germline lookup yields CDR1 SGHAT and CDR2 FQNNGV. V dropped 1 base and J dropped 6 bases, with 12 bases sitting between them. Here the CDR3 DNA reads TGTGCCAGCAGCTTAGCCCAGGGTAGGGCTGAAGCTTTCTTT. Amino acids: CASSLAQGRAEAFF.

CDR3 sequence (DNA): TGTGCCAGCAGCGCTTGGCGGGGGGGAATCTACGAGCAGTACTTC. Protein sequence: CASSAWRGGIYEQYF. The chain couples TRBV6-4 to TRBJ2-7, with 9 bases that match TRBD2. The length of the CDR3 is 15 residues. The ends lost 6 bases at V and 3 bases at J; junction bases unmatched: 9. Germline lookup yields CDR1 MRHNA and CDR2 SNTAGT.

V and J are TRBV2 and TRBJ1-6; unclear D gene. This CDR3 comprises 15 residues. Trimming left V 1 base short and J 7 bases short, with 11 bases between. CDR1 is SNHLY, CDR2 FYNNEI, per germline. The CDR3 sequence: CASSEVRARNSPLHF. The CDR3 DNA reads as TGTGCCAGCAGTGAAGTGAGGGCACGCAATTCACCCCTCCACTTT.

This rearrangement joins TRBV10-3 to TRBJ2-3; TRBD2 agrees at 12 bases. Germline V gene sequence: CDR1 ENHRY, CDR2 SYGVKD. V was clipped by 2 bases and J by 4 bases; unmatched bases: 7. The length of the CDR3 is 17 residues. The CDR3 sequence is CAISETSGGTGADTQYF. DNA for the CDR3: TGTGCCATCAGTGAGACTAGCGGGGGGACCGGGGCAGATACGCAGTATTTT.

The V call is TRBV11-3, the J call TRBJ1-6, with D maybe TRBD1 (5 bases). CDR1 and CDR2 from the germline V gene are SGHNT and YENEEA. The CDR3 is made up of 17 amino acids. Trimming removed 2 bases at V and 7 bases at J, with 18 bases between. The CDR3, as DNA: TGTGCCAGCAGCTTATTGAGCTGGGGACGGAAAAATTCACCCCTCCACTTT. This encodes CASSLLSWGRKNSPLHF.

This chain links TRBV29-1 with TRBJ2-7, with D perhaps assigned TRBD1 or TRBD2 (5 bases each). V lost 7 bases to trimming and J lost 3 bases, with 16 bases between them. Germline CDR1 is SQVTM and CDR2 is ANQGSEA. The CDR3 is 13 amino acids. CDR3 amino acids: CSGGTPGGYEQYF. The CDR3 DNA reads TGCAGCGGGGGGACCCCGGGCGGCTACGAGCAGTACTTC.

This chain links TRBV2 with TRBJ2-5; D tentatively fits TRBD1 or TRBD2 (7 bases each). The CDR3 contains 14 residues. CDR1 and CDR2 from the germline V gene are SNHLY and FYNNEI. The ends were cut back, 3 bases at V and 2 bases at J, with 10 bases in the middle. In DNA form, the CDR3 reads TGTGCCAGCAGTGACCAGGGGGGGCAAGAGACCCAGTACTTC. Encoded protein: CASSDQGGQETQYF.

CDR3: CASSERSDTQYF. CDR3 DNA sequence: TGCGCCAGCAGTGAGCGGTCAGATACGCAGTATTTT. The genes are TRBV10-1 and TRBJ2-3; D not resolved. Looked up from germline, CDR1 is WNHNN and CDR2 is SYGVQD (reference sequence). The CDR3 is made up of 12 amino acids. Between the trimmed V and J ends, which lost 2 bases and 4 bases, there was a span of 4 bases.

The chain joins TRBV5-1 to TRBJ1-1, with D perhaps matching TRBD1 (5 bases). CDR1 SGHRS and CDR2 YFSETQ come from the germline V gene. Trimming removed 3 bases from V and 9 bases from J, with 18 bases in between. This CDR3 contains 14 residues. The CDR3 loop is CASSSGTAAYQAFF. As DNA, the CDR3 is TGCGCCAGCAGCTCCGGGACGGCGGCCTATCAAGCTTTCTTT.

The V call is TRBV6-5, the J call TRBJ2-7; unclear D gene. Germline CDR1 reads MNHEY; CDR2 reads SVGAGI. CDR3 length: 15 amino acids. V dropped 2 bases and J dropped 0 bases, with 11 bases sitting between them. CDR3 sequence (DNA): TGTGCCAGCAGTTACGGCTCTGCTAGCTCCTACGAGCAGTACTTC. It translates to CASSYGSASSYEQYF.

V is TRBV7-9 and J is TRBJ1-2; 7 bases align to TRBD1. This CDR3 has 17 residues. Germline V gene data show CDR1 as SEHNR and CDR2 as FQNEAQ (reference sequence). V shed 5 bases and J 2 bases; nucleotides not matched to a gene: 14. The CDR3 sequence is CASSTGAGRRINYGYTF. The DNA for the CDR3 is TGTGCCAGCAGCACAGGGGCAGGGAGGCGTATAAACTATGGCTACACCTTC.

The chain combines TRBV14 with TRBJ2-1; TRBD2 might be the D (7 bases). This CDR3 is built from 16 residues. The V and J ends lost 0 bases and 6 bases respectively, with 15 bases between them. Germline V gene lookup returns CDR1 SGHDN and CDR2 FVKESK. The CDR3 loop is CASSQDGGATANEQFF. The CDR3 DNA sequence: TGTGCCAGCAGCCAAGATGGGGGGGCGACGGCCAATGAGCAGTTCTTC. Drawing the rest from reference TRBV14 and TRBJ2-1, the complete variable domain is EAGVTQFPSHSVIEKGQTVTLRCDPISGHDNLYWYRRVMGKEIKFLLHFVKESKQDESGMPNNRFLAERTGGTYSTLKVQPAELEDSGVYFCASSQDGGATANEQFFGPGTRLTVL.

The rearrangement uses TRBV19 and TRBJ2-7, with 9 bases matching TRBD2. Losses at the gene ends were 9 bases for V and 3 bases for J; bases not matched to a gene: 12. Germline V gene sequence: CDR1 LNHDA, CDR2 SQIVND (reference sequence). The CDR3 spans 15 residues. CDR3 sequence reads: CASKPTLTSGYEQYF. CDR3 coding DNA: TGTGCCAGCAAGCCAACTCTGACTAGCGGCTACGAGCAGTACTTC.

This sequence joins TRBV6-5 and TRBJ2-3; 7 bases fit TRBD2. The CDR3 runs 15 residues. Looked up from germline, CDR1 is MNHEY and CDR2 is SVGAGI. J was trimmed by 9 bases and V by 6 bases; bases with no gene match: 15. CDR3 loop: CASRSGLEGSWTQYF. The CDR3 region has the DNA TGTGCCAGCAGATCCGGACTAGAAGGGAGTTGGACGCAGTATTTT.

The genes are TRBV7-2 and TRBJ1-1; no firm D call. The germline gives CDR1 SGHTA, CDR2 FQGNSA. The CDR3 has 13 residues. V lost 1 base and J lost 3, with 6 bases in between. CDR3 protein: CASSLVGDTEAFF. In DNA form, the CDR3 reads TGTGCCAGCAGCTTAGTTGGGGACACTGAAGCTTTCTTT.

The V call is TRBV21-1, the J call TRBJ1-5. TRBV21-1 is classified as a pseudogene. This CDR3 is 15 amino acids long. In DNA, the CDR3 is TGTGCCAGCAAAGGGGGGCTTCGGAGCAATCAGCCCCAGCATTTT. Translation gives CASKGGLRSNQPQHF.

A few counts support this clone. This chain joins TRBV5-1 and TRBJ1-2; 8 nucleotides agree with TRBD1. Looked up from germline, CDR1 is SGHRS and CDR2 is YFSETQ. Trimming at V came to 4 bases and at J to 8 bases, leaving 7 bases not matched to a gene. The CDR3 is 13 amino acids. The CDR3 DNA follows: TGCGCCAGCAGCAGAGGACAGGGTTACGGCTACACCTTC. This sequence encodes CASSRGQGYGYTF.

This rearrangement joins TRBV18 to TRBJ1-1, with 8 nucleotides matching TRBD1. From germline, CDR1 is KGHSH and CDR2 LQKENI. The CDR3 covers 14 residues. With 4 bases clipped from V and 1 base from J, the junction kept 2 bases outside the gene matches. CDR3 sequence: CASSLGQGNTEAFF. The CDR3 nucleotides read TGTGCCAGCTCACTCGGACAGGGGAACACTGAAGCTTTCTTT.

This chain connects TRBV18 to TRBJ2-3; 10 nucleotides align to TRBD2. Trimming cost V 3 bases and J 2 bases; bases outside gene matches: 8. The length of the CDR3 is 17 residues. The germline CDR1 and CDR2 sequences are KGHSH and LQKENI. The DNA of the CDR3 is TGTGCCAGCTCACCCATGTTAGCGGGGGGCCACACAGATACGCAGTATTTT. Translation: CASSPMLAGGHTDTQYF.